Listed below are T cell receptor beta chains from one sample, sequenced in a study of vaccination and CD4 T cells after COVID-19. No cognate antigen is known for these TCRs. Each CDR3 protein is one row after TCRdb ran MiXCR on the PCR reads. The sample gives fewer than 11,000 distinct CDR3 sequences, over 30% of which show up once; 8% to 10% is in the top ten. Sequencing used CD4+ T cells from blood, cultured in vitro, obtained after SARS-CoV-2 vaccination. These receptors were taken from a human donor who had recovered from COVID-19. Each CDR3 is given without its conserved first and last residue. Fields, in order: V gene, J gene, CDR3 protein.

TRBV20-1,TRBJ1-2,STLLRPPWGGSHRGAGYGYT
TRBV7-8,TRBJ2-2,ASSPRKTYGSGELF
TRBV11-2,TRBJ2-7,ASSLEGTGTVLYEQY
TRBV20-1,TRBJ1-1,SAHAPVNTEAF
TRBV6-2/TRBV6-3,TRBJ1-2,ASSYPKPGQIYGYT
TRBV20-1,TRBJ2-7,SARVPSAAYEQY
TRBV6-1,TRBJ2-5,ASSWDRAVETQY
TRBV7-6,TRBJ2-2,ASSSQSGELF
TRBV20-1,TRBJ2-1,SASRTSGAGNEQF
TRBV7-2,TRBJ2-7,ASSIRQGAIYEQY
TRBV7-9,TRBJ2-7,ASSPKGQGAFEQY
TRBV6-1,TRBJ1-1,ASGDRVIDPEAF
TRBV4-3,TRBJ1-1,ASSQLNSGSEAF
TRBV20-1,TRBJ2-3,SAPGLAGSVRRDTQY
TRBV6-5,TRBJ1-6,ASSLSGTGGSPLH
TRBV6-1,TRBJ1-1,ASTKGGRTEAF
TRBV6-1,TRBJ2-1,ASSPAGTGWGKQF
TRBV19,TRBJ2-5,ASSVIGPGETQY
TRBV29-1,TRBJ1-5,SVGTDYNQPQH
TRBV28,TRBJ1-3,ASSFARNRNTIY
TRBV27,TRBJ1-5,ASSTPGAVQPQH
TRBV20-1,TRBJ1-1,SARQAMNTEAF
TRBV20-1,TRBJ1-5,SARDLRVGQIGQPQH
TRBV28,TRBJ2-3,ASSLRGRGGDTQY
TRBV7-2,TRBJ2-7,ASSPRTGSYEQY
TRBV20-1,TRBJ2-1,SARDLLARDEQF
TRBV7-2,TRBJ1-1,ASSLGGQGGTEAF
TRBV7-2,TRBJ1-2,ASSFSIAKEGAI
TRBV7-9,TRBJ2-2,ASSPGLAAPGELF
TRBV20-1,TRBJ2-1,SAATLRTGAYNEQF
TRBV7-6,TRBJ1-1,ASSPRGGEAF
TRBV7-7,TRBJ2-3,ASSARVGQGTDTQY
TRBV25-1,TRBJ2-2,ASSESGRKTGELF
TRBV2,TRBJ1-5,ASSLNNQPQH
TRBV7-2,TRBJ2-2,ASSLVSSTGELF
TRBV18,TRBJ1-5,ASSRRAGTDTNQPQH